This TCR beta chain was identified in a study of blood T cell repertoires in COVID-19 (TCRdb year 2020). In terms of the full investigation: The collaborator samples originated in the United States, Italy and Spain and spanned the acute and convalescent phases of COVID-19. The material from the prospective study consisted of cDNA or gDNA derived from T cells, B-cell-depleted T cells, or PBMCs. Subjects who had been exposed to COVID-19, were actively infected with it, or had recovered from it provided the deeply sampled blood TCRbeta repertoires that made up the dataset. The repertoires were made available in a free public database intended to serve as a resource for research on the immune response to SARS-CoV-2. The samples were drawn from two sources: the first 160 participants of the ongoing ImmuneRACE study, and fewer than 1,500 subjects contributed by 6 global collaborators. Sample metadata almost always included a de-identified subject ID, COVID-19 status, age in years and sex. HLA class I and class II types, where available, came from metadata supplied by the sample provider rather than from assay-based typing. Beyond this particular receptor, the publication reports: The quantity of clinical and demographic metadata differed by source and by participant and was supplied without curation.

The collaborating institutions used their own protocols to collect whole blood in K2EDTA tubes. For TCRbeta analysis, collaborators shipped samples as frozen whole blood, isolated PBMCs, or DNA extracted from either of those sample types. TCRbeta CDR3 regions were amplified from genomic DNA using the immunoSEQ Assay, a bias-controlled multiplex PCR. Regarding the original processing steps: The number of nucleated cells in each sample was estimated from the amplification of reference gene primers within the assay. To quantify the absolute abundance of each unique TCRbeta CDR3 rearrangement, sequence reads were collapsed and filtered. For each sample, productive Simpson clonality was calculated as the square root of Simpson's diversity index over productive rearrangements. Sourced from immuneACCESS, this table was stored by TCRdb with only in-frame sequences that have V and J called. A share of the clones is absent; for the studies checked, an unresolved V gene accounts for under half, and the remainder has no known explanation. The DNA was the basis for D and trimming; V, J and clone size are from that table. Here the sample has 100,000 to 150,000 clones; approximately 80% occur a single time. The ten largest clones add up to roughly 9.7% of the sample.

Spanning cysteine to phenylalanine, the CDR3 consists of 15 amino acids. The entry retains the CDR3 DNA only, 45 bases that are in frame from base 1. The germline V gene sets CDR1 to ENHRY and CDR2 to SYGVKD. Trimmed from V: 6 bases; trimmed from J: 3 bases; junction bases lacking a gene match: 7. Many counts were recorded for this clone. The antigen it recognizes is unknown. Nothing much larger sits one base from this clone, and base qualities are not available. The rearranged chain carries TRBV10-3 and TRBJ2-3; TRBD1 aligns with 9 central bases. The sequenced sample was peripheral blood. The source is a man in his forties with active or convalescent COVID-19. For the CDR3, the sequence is CAIRIQGAHTDTQYF. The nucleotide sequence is TGTGCCATCAGGATACAGGGGGCCCATACAGATACGCAGTATTTT.